The clone carrying this TCR beta chain was seen only a few times. Its specificity is unknown. This specimen comes from a study of T cells after yellow fever vaccination. Study-wide background: Libraries from low-cell-number fractions were prepared with the SMART-Seq v4 Ultra Low Input RNA kit. General study findings and limits: The presence of abundant clonotypes contaminating from the bulk population was possible in FACS-sorted repertoires. The booster saw the reappearance of most primary-vaccination clones (more than 95% CD4, almost 90% CD8).

CDR3 size: 17 residues. Trimming took 4 bases from V and 3 from J; bases not matched to a gene: 14. Germline loops: CDR1 MNHEY, CDR2 SVGEGT. UMIs and a universal primer site were added when TCR cDNA was made by 5'RACE template switching. Using its own MiXCR run on the 5' RACE reads, TCRdb lists one record per CDR3 protein. Of 300,000 to 350,000 distinct CDR3 sequences detected, 3% to 4.5% appear once; the ten largest clones hold approximately 24%. This sample comprised PBMCs, obtained 5 days after the yellow fever booster vaccination. The rearrangement uses TRBV6-2 or TRBV6-3 and TRBJ1-2, with 7 bases fitting TRBD1. This receptor was identified in a man between 18 and 35 years old who received the YFV17D yellow fever vaccine. CDR3 in DNA: TGTGCCAGCAGTTTACCGGGGACAGAATTTTTGGACTATGGCTACACCTTC. Protein: CASSLPGTEFLDYGYTF.